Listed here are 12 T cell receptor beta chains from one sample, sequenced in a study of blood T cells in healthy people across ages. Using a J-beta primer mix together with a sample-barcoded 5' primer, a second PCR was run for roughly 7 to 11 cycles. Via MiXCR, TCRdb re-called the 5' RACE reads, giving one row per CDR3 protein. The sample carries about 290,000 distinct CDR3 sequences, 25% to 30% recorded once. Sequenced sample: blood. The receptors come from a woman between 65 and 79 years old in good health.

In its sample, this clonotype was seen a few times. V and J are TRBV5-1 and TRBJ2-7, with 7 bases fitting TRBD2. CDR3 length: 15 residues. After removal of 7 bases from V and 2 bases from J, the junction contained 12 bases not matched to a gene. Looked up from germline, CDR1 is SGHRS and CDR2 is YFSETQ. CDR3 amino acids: CASPLETSCTYEQYF. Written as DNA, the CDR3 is TGCGCCAGCCCCCTGGAGACTAGCTGCACCTACGAGCAGTACTTC.

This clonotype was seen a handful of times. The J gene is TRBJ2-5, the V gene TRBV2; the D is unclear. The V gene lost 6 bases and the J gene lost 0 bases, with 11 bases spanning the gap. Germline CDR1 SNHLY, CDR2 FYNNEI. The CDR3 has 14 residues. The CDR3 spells CASRDDGYQETQYF. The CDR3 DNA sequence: TGTGCCAGCAGAGACGATGGGTACCAAGAGACCCAGTACTTC.

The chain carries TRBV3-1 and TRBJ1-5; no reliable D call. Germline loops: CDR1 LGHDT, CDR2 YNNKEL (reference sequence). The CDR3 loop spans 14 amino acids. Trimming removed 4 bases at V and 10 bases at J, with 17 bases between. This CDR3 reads CASSPGDGKYPQHF. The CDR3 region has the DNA TGTGCCAGCAGCCCAGGAGACGGCAAGTATCCCCAGCATTTT.

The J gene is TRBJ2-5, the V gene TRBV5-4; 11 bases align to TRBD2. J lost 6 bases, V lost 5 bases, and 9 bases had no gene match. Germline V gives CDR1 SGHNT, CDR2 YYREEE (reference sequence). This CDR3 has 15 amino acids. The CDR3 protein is CASSYVTSGDKTQYF. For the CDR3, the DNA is TGTGCCAGCAGTTATGTGACTAGCGGGGACAAGACCCAGTACTTC.

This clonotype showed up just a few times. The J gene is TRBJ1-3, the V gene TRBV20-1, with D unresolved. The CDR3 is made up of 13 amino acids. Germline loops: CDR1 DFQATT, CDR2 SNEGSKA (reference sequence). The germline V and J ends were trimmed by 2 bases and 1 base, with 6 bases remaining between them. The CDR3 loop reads CSARPISGNTIYF. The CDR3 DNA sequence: TGCAGTGCTAGACCCATATCTGGAAACACCATATATTTT.

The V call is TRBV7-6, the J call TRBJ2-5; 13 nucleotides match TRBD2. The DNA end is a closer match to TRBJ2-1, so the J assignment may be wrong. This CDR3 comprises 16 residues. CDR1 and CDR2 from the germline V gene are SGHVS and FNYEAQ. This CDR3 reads CASSPIWTSGREKQFF. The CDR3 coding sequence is TGTGCCAGCAGCCCAATATGGACTAGCGGGAGAGAAAAGCAGTTCTTC.

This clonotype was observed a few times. For the CDR3, the DNA is TGTGCCAGCAGCCTAGCGGGAGGTGGTGTCGGCACAGATACGCAGTATTTT. Its translation is CASSLAGGGVGTDTQYF. The J gene is TRBJ2-3, the V gene TRBV28; the match to TRBD2 covers 11 bases. CDR1 MDHEN and CDR2 SYDVKM come from the germline V gene. With V trimmed by 6 bases and J by 1 base, 9 bases remained unmatched. The CDR3 spans 17 residues.

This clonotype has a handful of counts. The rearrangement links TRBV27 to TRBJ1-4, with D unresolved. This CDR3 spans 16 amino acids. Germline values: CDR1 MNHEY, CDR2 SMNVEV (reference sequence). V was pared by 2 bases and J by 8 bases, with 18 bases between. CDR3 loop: CASSLEFPDRGEKLFF. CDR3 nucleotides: TGTGCCAGCAGTTTAGAGTTCCCGGACCGAGGCGAAAAACTGTTTTTT.

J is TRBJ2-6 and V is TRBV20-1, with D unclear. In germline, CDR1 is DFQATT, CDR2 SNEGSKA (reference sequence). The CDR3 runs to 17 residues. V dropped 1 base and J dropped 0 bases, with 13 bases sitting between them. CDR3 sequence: CSARVGGRHSGANVLTF. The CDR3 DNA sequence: TGCAGTGCTAGAGTCGGTGGACGCCACTCTGGGGCCAACGTCCTGACTTTC.

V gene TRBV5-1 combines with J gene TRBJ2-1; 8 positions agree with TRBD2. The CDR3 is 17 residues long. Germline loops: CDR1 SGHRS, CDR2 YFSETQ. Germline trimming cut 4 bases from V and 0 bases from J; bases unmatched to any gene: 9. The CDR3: CASSRTSGASSYNEQFF. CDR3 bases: TGCGCCAGCAGCAGAACTAGCGGCGCTAGCTCCTACAATGAGCAGTTCTTC.

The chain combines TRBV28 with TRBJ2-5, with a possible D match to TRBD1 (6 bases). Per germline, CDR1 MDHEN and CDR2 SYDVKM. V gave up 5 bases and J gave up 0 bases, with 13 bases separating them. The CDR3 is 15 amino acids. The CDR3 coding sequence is TGTGCCAGCAGTACTCATCAGGGGAACCAAGAGACCCAGTACTTC. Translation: CASSTHQGNQETQYF.

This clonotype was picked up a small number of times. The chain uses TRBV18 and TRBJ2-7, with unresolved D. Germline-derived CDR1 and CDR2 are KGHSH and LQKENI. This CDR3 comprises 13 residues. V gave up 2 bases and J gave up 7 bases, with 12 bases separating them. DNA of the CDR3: TGTGCCAGCTCACCAGGAAGGATTCTGGAGCAGTACTTC. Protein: CASSPGRILEQYF.